The clone carrying this TCR beta chain has only a few counts. This sample stems from a study of blood T cell repertoires in COVID-19. Study details: T cells, B-cell-depleted T cells, or PBMCs provided the cDNA or gDNA that served as material.

Assay used: immunoSEQ multiplex PCR; TCRdb lists only in-frame clones, some missing. The repertoire has some 70,000 clones, about 88% of them found once; the top ten carry around two fifths. Germline CDR1 reads GTSNPN; CDR2 reads SVGIG (reference sequence). The CDR3 sequence is 14 residues long. V dropped 8 bases and J dropped 5 bases, with 16 bases sitting between them. Sequenced input: peripheral blood. J is TRBJ1-6 and V is TRBV30; weak D call: TRBD1 (5 bases). This receptor was obtained from a woman in her fifties or sixties with COVID-19, enrolled during active disease. The CDR3 DNA reads as TGTGCCGCCCCAAGGGGTACGAATAATTCACCCCTCCACTTT. Encoded protein: CAAPRGTNNSPLHF.